This T cell receptor (beta chain) is from a study of Ad26.COV2.S vaccination and SARS-CoV-2 variants. Study in general: The trial was COV1001 and the donor's arm was Ad26.COV2.S. Participants got Ad26.COV2.S intramuscularly, once or twice 56 days apart. Study findings and constraints: While placebo recipients had lower spike-specific TCR breadth, vaccine recipients had more.

The treatment is: around 19 received Ad26.COV2.S at low or high dose, single or two shots; about 5 received placebo; per-sample allocation not given. Vaccine and placebo recipients were sampled on day 63 after the first injection. The donor's status was that of an adult aged 18-55 years in Boston. Produced via immunoSEQ multiplex PCR; TCRdb's table is partial and in-frame only. The sample has 300,000 to 350,000 clones, about 88% seen once. Per the germline V gene, CDR1 is MNHEY and CDR2 is SMNVEV (reference sequence). V was pared by 6 bases and J by 4 bases, with 16 bases between. The CDR3 length is 14 residues. Notes on this clone: What it recognizes is unknown.

The gene calls are TRBV27 and TRBJ2-7; a possible D gene is TRBD1 (6 bases). This material consisted of peripheral blood, taken in a trial of Ad26.COV2.S vaccine versus placebo. The sequence was collected from a person aged 18-65 years who received the Ad26.COV2.S COVID-19 vaccine or a placebo. CDR3 nucleotide sequence: TGTGCCAGCAGGAACCCGACAGGTCGGTACGAGCAGTACTTC. Amino acid sequence: CASRNPTGRYEQYF.